This T cell receptor beta chain originates from a study of blood T cell repertoires in COVID-19. Using immunoSEQ multiplex PCR, the repertoire was profiled, and TCRdb retains in-frame clones only, with some absent. In the table there are approximately 110,000 clones, 69% of which are singletons. This clone was counted a single time. Germline lookup yields CDR1 SGHVS and CDR2 FQNEAQ. The CDR3 spans 17 residues. J gave up 4 bases and V 0 bases, and 4 bases lay outside the gene matches. V usage is TRBV7-8 and J usage is TRBJ1-6, with TRBD1 matching 9 bases. The clonotype comes from a man older than 75 with acute or convalescent COVID-19. Sequencing was carried out using peripheral blood. The CDR3 nucleotides read TGTGCCAGCAGCTTAGCTTTGGACAGGGGTTATAATTCACCCCTCCACTTT. Translating it yields CASSLALDRGYNSPLHF. Full variable domain (outside the CDR3, taken from reference TRBV7-8 and TRBJ1-6): GAGVSQSPRYKVAKRGQDVALRCDPISGHVSLFWYQQALGQGPEFLTYFQNEAQLDKSGLPSDRFFAERPEGSVSTLKIQRTQQEDSAVYLCASSLALDRGYNSPLHFGNGTRLTVT.